The entry that follows covers one TCR beta chain sequence. This entry comes from a study of shared clonotypes between healthy human individuals. Profiling relied on immunoSEQ multiplex PCR, and the TCRdb table lists in-frame clones only, not all of them. The sample has over 850,000 clones; approximately 80% are singletons. This receptor was taken from a man in his late teens or twenties in good health. Some clones in this sample may be carry-over from other donors' samples. The sequenced sample consisted of memory CD4+ T cells from PBMCs. Stated subset: CD45RA-negative fraction.

The CDR3 here is CASSHGHPRFYGYTF. The CDR3 DNA is TGTGCCAGCTCACATGGACATCCCAGATTCTATGGCTACACCTTC. V gene TRBV18 combines with J gene TRBJ1-2; possibly TRBD1 for D (5 bases). Germline CDR1 KGHSH, CDR2 LQKENI. The CDR3 runs to 15 residues. Between the trimmed V and J ends, which lost 4 bases and 4 bases, there was a span of 16 bases.